This paragraph reports one TCR beta chain. The data were taken from a study of cytomegalovirus exposure and HLA in healthy donors. On the study more broadly: There were several hundred genotyped donors. Of these, roughly 84% fell in the genetic ancestry cluster associated with self-reported Caucasian donors.

Primers: 60 Vbeta forward and 13 Jbeta reverse. Profiled with immunoSEQ multiplex PCR; TCRdb holds only in-frame clones, not every one. The table has 90,000 to 100,000 clones, 69% seen once. The V and J ends lost 2 bases and 0 bases, in that order; junction bases with no gene match: 3. Per the germline V gene, CDR1 is GTSNPN and CDR2 is SVGIG (reference sequence). The CDR3 loop spans 15 amino acids. This chain connects TRBV30 to TRBJ2-7; 11 positions match TRBD2. Sequenced input: PBMCs. This receptor was taken from a man over 45 in good health and CMV-seronegative. The CDR3 DNA follows: TGTGCCTGGAGTTTGGGGACTAGCGGCTCCTACGAGCAGTACGTC. Residues: CAWSLGTSGSYEQYV.